This T cell receptor (beta chain) was recovered during a study of T cell changes during pregnancy in multiple sclerosis. TCRdb keeps only in-frame clones here, not all; method: immunoSEQ multiplex PCR. The profile covers tens of thousands of clones, with roughly 94% appearing a single time and approximately 2.5% taken by the ten largest. Specimen: peripheral blood, collected before pregnancy. The receptor's source is a female donor with multiple sclerosis, enrolled in a pregnancy study.

CDR3 region: CASFRDREEDGYTF. The CDR3 coding sequence is TGCGCCAGCTTCCGGGACAGGGAGGAGGACGGCTACACCTTC. The chain joins TRBV23-1 to TRBJ1-2, with TRBD1 matching over 9 bases. TRBV23-1 belongs to the ORF category, with a function that is uncertain. CDR3 length: 14 amino acids. The V and J ends lost 8 bases and 8 bases, in that order; junction bases with no gene match: 12.